This TCR beta chain was recovered during a study of cytomegalovirus exposure and HLA in healthy donors. Germline CDR1 is MNHNY and CDR2 is SVGAGI (reference sequence). V was pared by 5 bases and J by 7 bases, with 15 bases of the junction left unmatched. The CDR3 runs to 16 residues. The primer mix had 60 Vbeta and 13 Jbeta primers. The method was immunoSEQ multiplex PCR; TCRdb's version includes in-frame clones alone and lacks a portion of them. The sample shows fewer than 150,000 clones, about 78% of them seen only once. The sequencing sample was made of PBMCs. The rearrangement joins TRBV6-6 to TRBJ1-2, with 8 bases lining up with TRBD1. The sequence came from a man aged 18 to 29 in good health and CMV-seronegative. The CDR3 reads CASSPRTGLSSSGYTF. DNA for the CDR3: TGTGCCAGCAGTCCAAGGACAGGGTTAAGTTCTTCTGGCTACACCTTC.